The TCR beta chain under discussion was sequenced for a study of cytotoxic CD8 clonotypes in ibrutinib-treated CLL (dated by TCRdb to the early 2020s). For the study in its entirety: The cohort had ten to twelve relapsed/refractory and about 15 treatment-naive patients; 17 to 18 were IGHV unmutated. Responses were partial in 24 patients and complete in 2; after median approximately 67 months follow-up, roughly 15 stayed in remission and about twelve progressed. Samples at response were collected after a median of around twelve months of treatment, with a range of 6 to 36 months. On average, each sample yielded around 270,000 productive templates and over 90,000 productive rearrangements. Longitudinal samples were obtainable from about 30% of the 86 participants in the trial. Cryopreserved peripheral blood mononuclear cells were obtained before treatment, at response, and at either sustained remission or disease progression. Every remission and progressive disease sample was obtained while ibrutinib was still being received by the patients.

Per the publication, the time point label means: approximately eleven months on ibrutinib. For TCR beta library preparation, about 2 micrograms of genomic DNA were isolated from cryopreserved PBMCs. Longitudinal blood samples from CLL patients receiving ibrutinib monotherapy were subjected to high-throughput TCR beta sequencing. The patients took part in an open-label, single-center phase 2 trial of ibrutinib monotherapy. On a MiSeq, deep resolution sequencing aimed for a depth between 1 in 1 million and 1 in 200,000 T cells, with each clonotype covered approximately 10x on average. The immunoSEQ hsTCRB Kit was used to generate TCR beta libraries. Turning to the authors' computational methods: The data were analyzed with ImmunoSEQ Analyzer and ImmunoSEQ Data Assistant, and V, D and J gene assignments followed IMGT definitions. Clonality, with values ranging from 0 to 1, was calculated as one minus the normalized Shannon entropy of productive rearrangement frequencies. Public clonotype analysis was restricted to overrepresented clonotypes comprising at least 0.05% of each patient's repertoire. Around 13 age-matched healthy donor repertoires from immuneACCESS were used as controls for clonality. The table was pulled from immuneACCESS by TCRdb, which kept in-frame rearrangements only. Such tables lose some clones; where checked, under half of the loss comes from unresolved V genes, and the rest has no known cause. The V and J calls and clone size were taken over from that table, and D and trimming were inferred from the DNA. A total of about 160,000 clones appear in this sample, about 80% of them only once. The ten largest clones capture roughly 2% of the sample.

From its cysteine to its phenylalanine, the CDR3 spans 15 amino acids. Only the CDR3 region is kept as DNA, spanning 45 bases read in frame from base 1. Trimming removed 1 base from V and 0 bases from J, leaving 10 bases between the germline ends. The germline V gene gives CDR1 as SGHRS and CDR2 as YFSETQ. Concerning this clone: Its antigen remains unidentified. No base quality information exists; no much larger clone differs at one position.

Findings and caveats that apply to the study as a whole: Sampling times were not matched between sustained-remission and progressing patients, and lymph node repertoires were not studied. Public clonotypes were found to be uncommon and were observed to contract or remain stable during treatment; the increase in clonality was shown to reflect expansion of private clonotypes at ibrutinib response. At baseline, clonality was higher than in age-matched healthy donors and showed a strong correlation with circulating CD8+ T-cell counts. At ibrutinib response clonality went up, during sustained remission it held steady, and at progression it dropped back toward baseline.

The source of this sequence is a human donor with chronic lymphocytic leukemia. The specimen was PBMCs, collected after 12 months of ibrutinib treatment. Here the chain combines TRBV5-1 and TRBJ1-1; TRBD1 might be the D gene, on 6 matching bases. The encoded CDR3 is CASSLPRDMNTEAFF. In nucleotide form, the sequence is TGCGCCAGCAGCTTGCCGCGGGACATGAACACTGAAGCTTTCTTT. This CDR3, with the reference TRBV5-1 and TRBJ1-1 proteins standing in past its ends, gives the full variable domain KAGVTQTPRYLIKTRGQQVTLSCSPISGHRSVSWYQQTPGQGLQFLFEYFSETQRNKGNFPGRFSGRQFSNSRSEMNVSTLELGDSALYLCASSLPRDMNTEAFFGQGTRLTVV.